A single sample is the source of the 20 T cell receptor beta chains below, sequenced in a study of shared clonotypes between healthy human individuals. CD45RO-negative, CCR7-positively selected cells formed the naive CD8 fraction, excluding terminally differentiated effector memory CD45RA+ cells. Sequencing used immunoSEQ multiplex PCR; TCRdb keeps in-frame clones, though not all of them. The repertoire has approximately 600,000 clones, 90% to 95% of them found once; the top ten carry about 0.11%. Sequenced material: naive CD8+ T cells sorted from blood. The receptors were sampled from a woman in her twenties or thirties in good health.

This rearrangement joins TRBV7-5 to TRBJ1-5; the table's TRBD1 call for D was not verified on the DNA. TRBV7-5 is tagged as a pseudogene. The CDR3 is 15 amino acids. CDR3 loop: CVRSLTGNCNQPQHF. The CDR3, as DNA: TGTGTCAGAAGCTTAACAGGGAATTGCAATCAGCCCCAGCATTTT.

The V gene is TRBV9, the J gene TRBJ1-2, with D possibly matching TRBD1 (5 bases). This CDR3 has 12 residues. Trimming left V 3 bases short and J 7 bases short, with 10 bases between. Germline CDR1 and CDR2: SGDLS and YYNGEE. The CDR3, as DNA: TGTGCCAGCAGCGGTCCAGGGTTTGGCTACACCTTC. Protein sequence: CASSGPGFGYTF. The full variable domain, with the rest looked up from reference TRBV9 and TRBJ1-2, is DSGVTQTPKHLITATGQRVTLRCSPRSGDLSVYWYQQSLDQGLQFLIQYYNGEERAKGNILERFSAQQFPDLHSELNLSSLELGDSALYFCASSGPGFGYTFGSGTRLTVV.

The chain combines TRBV5-1 with TRBJ1-4; perhaps TRBD1 as D (6 bases). Trimming pared 4 bases from V and 5 bases from J, leaving 15 bases between. Germline CDR1 and CDR2: SGHRS and YFSETQ. The CDR3 contains 15 residues. The CDR3 DNA reads TGCGCCAGCAGCCCCTATGACGGACAGAATGAAAAACTGTTTTTT. It specifies CASSPYDGQNEKLFF.

This clone is a singleton in its sample. The rearrangement links TRBV7-8 to TRBJ2-7, with no clear D. The CDR3 consists of 13 residues. Germline V gene lookup returns CDR1 SGHVS and CDR2 FQNEAQ. With 6 bases removed from V and 0 bases from J, the gap between germline ends came to 9 bases. The CDR3 nucleotides read TGTGCCAGCAGAGCCCGAGGCTCCTACGAGCAGTACTTC. It codes for CASRARGSYEQYF.

The J gene is TRBJ2-7, the V gene TRBV18, with D uncertain. This CDR3 comprises 15 residues. Per the germline V gene, CDR1 is KGHSH and CDR2 is LQKENI. V lost 2 bases and J 1 base, leaving 12 bases between the germline ends. The CDR3 spells CASSPSEDGSYEQYF. The CDR3 DNA is TGTGCCAGCTCACCATCGGAAGACGGTTCCTACGAGCAGTACTTC.

The rearrangement joins TRBV2 to TRBJ2-3, with TRBD2 identical over 12 bases. From germline, CDR1 is SNHLY and CDR2 FYNNEI. The CDR3 runs 16 residues. V was clipped by 6 bases and J by 2 bases; unmatched bases: 6. This chain's CDR3 is CASSGTSGRYTDTQYF. The CDR3 DNA is TGTGCCAGCAGCGGTACTAGCGGGAGGTACACAGATACGCAGTATTTT.

The V call is TRBV27, the J call TRBJ2-1, with D possibly being TRBD1 or TRBD2 (5 bases each). Germline V gives CDR1 MNHEY, CDR2 SMNVEV (reference sequence). The CDR3 loop spans 11 amino acids. The V end was cut by 8 bases, the J end by 10 bases, with 12 bases between. CDR3 in DNA: TGTGCCAGCGGGACGCTTGGGGAGCAGTTCTTC. Protein sequence: CASGTLGEQFF.

The chain has TRBV16 and TRBJ1-1, with D unclear. The V gene's germline CDR1 is KGHSY and CDR2 FQNENV. V lost 0 bases and J 1 base, leaving 9 bases between the germline ends. The CDR3 sequence is 15 residues long. In DNA, the CDR3 is TGTGCCAGCAGCCAATCCGGACTGGAGAACACTGAAGCTTTCTTT. Translation: CASSQSGLENTEAFF.

This CDR3 is CASGLSPAGGTYNEQFF. Written as DNA, the CDR3 is TGTGCTAGTGGTTTGAGTCCCGCGGGAGGTACCTACAATGAGCAGTTCTTC. The chain recombines TRBV12-5 with TRBJ2-1; 8 bases align to TRBD2. The CDR3 is 17 amino acids. The germline V gene encodes CDR1 LGHNT and CDR2 FRNRAP. V shed 2 bases and J 2 bases; nucleotides not matched to a gene: 8.

The gene calls are TRBV6-5 and TRBJ2-1; D remains unclear. The V end was cut by 6 bases, the J end by 9 bases, with 15 bases between. CDR3 size: 13 residues. Germline V CDR1 and CDR2: MNHEY, SVGAGI. The CDR3: CASSLGPLSEQFF. The CDR3 DNA is TGTGCCAGCAGCCTTGGGCCTCTTTCTGAGCAGTTCTTC.

Note on this clone: This specimen includes other DNA sequences encoding the same CDR3. J is TRBJ2-7 and V is TRBV19; 13 bases match TRBD2. V was clipped by 3 bases and J by 2 bases; unmatched bases: 1. The CDR3 is 15 residues long. Germline loops: CDR1 LNHDA, CDR2 SQIVND (reference sequence). CDR3 DNA sequence: TGTGCCAGTAGTATCGGGACTAGCGGGACCTACGAGCAGTACTTC. This sequence encodes CASSIGTSGTYEQYF.

The V call is TRBV4-1, the J call TRBJ2-2, with D unclear. Trimming took off 3 bases at V and 6 bases at J, with 11 bases between the two ends. The germline V gene encodes CDR1 MGHRA and CDR2 YSYEKL. The CDR3 extends over 14 amino acids. This chain's CDR3 is CASSHGVPSGELFF. The CDR3 region has the DNA TGCGCCAGCAGCCATGGGGTCCCATCCGGGGAGCTGTTTTTT.

This clone was seen only once. The V call is TRBV5-6, the J call TRBJ2-7, with D maybe TRBD2 (5 bases). Per germline, CDR1 SGHDT and CDR2 YYEEEE. V lost 4 bases, J lost 3 bases, and 11 bases lay in between. This CDR3 is 13 amino acids long. The CDR3 DNA reads as TGTGCCAGCAGCCTATCCGGGATCTACGAGCAGTACTTC. Residues: CASSLSGIYEQYF.

This chain connects TRBV27 to TRBJ2-4; TRBD1 is a possible D gene (5 bases). Deletions cut 2 bases from V and 6 bases from J, with 11 bases between. This CDR3 contains 14 residues. Per the germline V gene, CDR1 is MNHEY and CDR2 is SMNVEV (reference sequence). The chain's CDR3 is CASSLGPGINIQYF. The DNA for the CDR3 is TGTGCCAGCAGTTTAGGGCCAGGGATAAACATTCAGTACTTC.

This clone was seen only once. This chain uses TRBV7-2 with TRBJ2-5, with TRBD2 matching over 10 bases. The trim removed 5 bases at V and 6 bases at J, leaving 9 bases unmatched. The germline gives CDR1 SGHTA, CDR2 FQGNSA. The CDR3 covers 15 residues. CDR3: CASSLPPSGSKTQYF. For the CDR3, the DNA is TGTGCCAGCAGCCTCCCTCCTAGCGGGAGCAAGACCCAGTACTTC.

The V gene is TRBV4-1, the J gene TRBJ2-1; 10 bases map to TRBD2. V gave up 0 bases and J gave up 3 bases; unmatched junction bases: 8. CDR3 length: 18 residues. Germline CDR1 and CDR2: MGHRA and YSYEKL. CDR3 coding DNA: TGCGCCAGCAGCCAAGAAACAGATCTAGCGGGAGACTACAATGAGCAGTTCTTC. This translates into CASSQETDLAGDYNEQFF.

Of note for this clone: Other nucleotide sequences in the sample specify the same CDR3. J is TRBJ2-7 and V is TRBV15, with D hard to call. Germline values: CDR1 LNHNV, CDR2 YYDKDF (reference sequence). This CDR3 has 13 amino acids. Between the trimmed V and J ends, which lost 0 bases and 4 bases, there was a span of 7 bases. CDR3 bases: TGTGCCACCAGCAGAGATTCCGGTTACGAGCAGTACTTC. Its translation: CATSRDSGYEQYF. The full variable domain, its missing parts supplied by reference TRBV15 and TRBJ2-7, is DAMVIQNPRYQVTQFGKPVTLSCSQTLNHNVMYWYQQKSSQAPKLLFHYYDKDFNNEADTPDNFQSRRPNTSFCFLDIRSPGLGDTAMYLCATSRDSGYEQYFGPGTRLTVT.

The chain uses TRBV5-4 and TRBJ1-1; TRBD1 is a possible D gene (5 bases). The V gene's germline CDR1 is SGHNT and CDR2 YYREEE (reference sequence). The CDR3 is 14 amino acids. Trimming removed 2 bases from V and 1 base from J, with 9 bases in between. CDR3 residues: CASSFFGGNTEAFF. The CDR3 DNA is TGTGCCAGCAGCTTCTTTGGGGGGAACACTGAAGCTTTCTTT.

CDR3 sequence: CAIRDIYEQYF. The CDR3 DNA reads as TGTGCCATCAGGGACATCTACGAGCAGTACTTC. The V call is TRBV10-3, the J call TRBJ2-7; the D gene is possibly TRBD1 (5 bases). Trimming stripped 6 bases from V and 3 bases from J, with 6 bases between. The CDR3 has 11 amino acids. Germline V gene data show CDR1 as ENHRY and CDR2 as SYGVKD.

In this sample, this clone turned up a few times. V is TRBV4-1 and J is TRBJ2-2; no reliable D call. Per germline, CDR1 MGHRA and CDR2 YSYEKL. The V gene lost 2 bases and the J gene lost 9 bases, with 19 bases spanning the gap. The CDR3 extends over 16 amino acids. The CDR3 DNA is TGCGCCAGCAGCCAACGGCCGGGCGAACCTTTGAGGGAGCTGTTTTTT. Protein product: CASSQRPGEPLRELFF.